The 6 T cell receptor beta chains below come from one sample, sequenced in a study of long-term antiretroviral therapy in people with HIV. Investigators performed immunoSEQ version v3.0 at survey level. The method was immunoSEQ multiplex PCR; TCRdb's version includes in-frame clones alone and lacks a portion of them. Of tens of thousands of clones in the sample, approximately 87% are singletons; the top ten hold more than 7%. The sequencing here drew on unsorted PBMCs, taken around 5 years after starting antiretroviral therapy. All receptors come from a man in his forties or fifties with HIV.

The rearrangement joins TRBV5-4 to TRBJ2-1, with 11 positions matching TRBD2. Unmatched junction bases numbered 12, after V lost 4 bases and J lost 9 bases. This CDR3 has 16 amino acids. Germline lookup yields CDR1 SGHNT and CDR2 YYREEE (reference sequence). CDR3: CASSAGASGRIGEQFF. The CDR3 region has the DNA TGTGCCAGCAGCGCTGGGGCTAGCGGGAGGATTGGTGAGCAGTTCTTC. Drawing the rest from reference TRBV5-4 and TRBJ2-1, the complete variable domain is ETGVTQSPTHLIKTRGQQVTLRCSSQSGHNTVSWYQQALGQGPQFIFQYYREEENGRGNFPPRFSGLQFPNYSSELNVNALELDDSALYLCASSAGASGRIGEQFFGPGTRLTVL.

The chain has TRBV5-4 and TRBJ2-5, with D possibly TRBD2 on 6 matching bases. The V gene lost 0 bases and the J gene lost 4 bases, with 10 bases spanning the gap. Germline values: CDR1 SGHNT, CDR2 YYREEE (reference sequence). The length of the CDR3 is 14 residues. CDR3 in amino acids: CASSLGQGGETQYF. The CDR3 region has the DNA TGTGCCAGCAGCTTGGGGCAGGGAGGAGAGACCCAGTACTTC.

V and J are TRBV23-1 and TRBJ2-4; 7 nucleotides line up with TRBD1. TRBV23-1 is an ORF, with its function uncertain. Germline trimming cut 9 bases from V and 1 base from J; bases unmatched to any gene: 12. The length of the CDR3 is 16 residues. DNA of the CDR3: TGCGCCAGTACCTTACAGGGGTATGCGGCCAAAAACATTCAGTACTTC. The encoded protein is CASTLQGYAAKNIQYF.

The CDR3 protein is CASSWGEIQPQHF. The CDR3 DNA reads as TGTGCCAGCAGTTGGGGGGAGATTCAGCCCCAGCATTTT. J is TRBJ1-5 and V is TRBV6-6; perhaps TRBD1 as D (5 bases). Germline loops: CDR1 MNHNY, CDR2 SVGAGI (reference sequence). This CDR3 spans 13 amino acids. V shed 4 bases and J shed 6 bases, with 10 bases lying between them.

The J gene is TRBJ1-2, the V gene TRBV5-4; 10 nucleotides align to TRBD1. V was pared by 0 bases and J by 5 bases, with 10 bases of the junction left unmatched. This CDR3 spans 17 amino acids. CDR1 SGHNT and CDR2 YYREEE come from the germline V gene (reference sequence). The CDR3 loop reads CASSLGPVSGQGYGYTF. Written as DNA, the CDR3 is TGTGCCAGCAGCTTGGGCCCAGTGTCGGGACAGGGGTATGGCTACACCTTC.

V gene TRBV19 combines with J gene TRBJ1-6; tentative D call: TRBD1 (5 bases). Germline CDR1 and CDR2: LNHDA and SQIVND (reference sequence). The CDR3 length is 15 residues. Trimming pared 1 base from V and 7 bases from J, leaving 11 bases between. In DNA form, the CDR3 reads TGTGCCAGTAGTATAGGGGGGACGGACAATTCACCCCTCCACTTT. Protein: CASSIGGTDNSPLHF.